This T cell receptor beta chain was profiled in a study of T cells of healthy individuals. TCRdb re-derived calls from the 5' RACE reads in MiXCR, one entry per CDR3 protein. The table lists tens of thousands of distinct CDR3 sequences, about 4.2% of them singletons, with 9% to 10% in the top ten. CDR1 is MNHEY and CDR2 is SMNVEV in the germline V gene (reference sequence). The CDR3 has 15 amino acids. Trimming removed 5 bases at V and 7 bases at J, with 18 bases between. The J gene is TRBJ1-5, the V gene TRBV27, with D perhaps matching TRBD1 (5 bases). The origin of this receptor is a human donor in good health. Written as DNA, the CDR3 is TGTGCCAGCAGTCCTAGCAGGGTTATGGTCCAGCCCCAGCATTTT. Translating it yields CASSPSRVMVQPQHF.